This T cell receptor beta chain was recorded in a study of control samples from healthy donors and cancer patients. CDR3 length: 14 residues. Germline values: CDR1 SGDLS, CDR2 YYNGEE. After removal of 4 bases from V and 3 bases from J, the junction contained 4 bases not matched to a gene. Profiled with immunoSEQ multiplex PCR; TCRdb holds only in-frame clones, not every one. The profile shows approximately 170,000 clones, 90% of them singletons. What was sequenced was blood. This chain joins TRBV9 and TRBJ2-3, with 8 bases identical to TRBD2. This TCR was recovered from a woman aged 50 to 60 in good health. In nucleotides, the CDR3 is TGTGCCAGCAGCAGACTAGCGAATACAGATACGCAGTATTTT. Protein product: CASSRLANTDTQYF. Supplemented by reference TRBV9 and TRBJ2-3, the full variable domain reads DSGVTQTPKHLITATGQRVTLRCSPRSGDLSVYWYQQSLDQGLQFLIQYYNGEERAKGNILERFSAQQFPDLHSELNLSSLELGDSALYFCASSRLANTDTQYFGPGTRLTVL.